This T cell receptor (beta chain) emerged from a study of T-cell memory formation after mild COVID-19. One entry per CDR3 protein results from TCRdb running MiXCR on the 5' RACE reads. The sample lists 350,000 to 500,000 distinct CDR3 sequences, about 25% occurring once. CDR1 is SEHNR, CDR2 FQNEAQ, per germline (reference sequence). This CDR3 spans 15 amino acids. Trimming stripped 7 bases from V and 6 bases from J, with 20 bases between. Sample: PBMCs or a T cell subset sorted from them (not recorded which). The chain uses TRBV7-9 and TRBJ2-3; either TRBD1 or TRBD2 may supply D (5 bases each). This TCR was recovered from an adult woman who had mild COVID-19 (a few samples of this study predate the infection). Cell type and time point are not known. The CDR3, as DNA: TGTGCCAGCATTGTTGGGGGTGTGTATTCGGATACGCAGTATTTT. This translates into CASIVGGVYSDTQYF.